This T cell receptor beta chain was recorded in a study of low-dose radiotherapy and immunotherapy resistance in tumors (dated by TCRdb to between 2021 and 2024). A note on the overall study: In Cohort 1, 0.5 Gy per fraction was delivered every 2 weeks, and a total PTV dose of 6.5 Gy was prescribed. Cohort 2 received 1 Gy per fraction every two weeks, with a total of 13 Gy over 26 weeks. Patients were given nivolumab as a 240 mg flat dose every two weeks and ipilimumab at 1 mg/kg every six weeks, with both drugs delivered intravenously. Cyclophosphamide 200 mg/m2 was given intravenously every two weeks, one day before each radiation and immunotherapy administration. Aspirin 300 mg was taken orally once daily by patients for four cycles, starting on cycle 1 day 1. Trial participants were not randomized into treatment groups. The translational analysis covered eight patients: three from the first dose cohort and the first five from the second dose cohort.

The V and J ends are trimmed by 5 bases and 6 bases, leaving 9 bases between them. The CDR3 goes from the cysteine to the phenylalanine over 12 residues. Only the CDR3 part of the read is kept: 36 bases, read in frame from the first base. The germline V gene supplies CDR1 SGHVS and CDR2 FNYEAQ. First-strand cDNA was synthesized with Superscript III and a set of TRAV- and TRBV-specific primers, covering both TCRalpha and TCRbeta chains. A roughly 21-cycle PCR with Phusion amplified the TCRs, pairing a constant-region primer with the adapter that was attached to the V primers. Amplification of the isolated mRNA was done with the MessageAmp II aRNA Amplification Kit, which involved a roughly 15-hour in vitro transcription at 37 degrees C. The Dynabeads mRNA DIRECT Purification Kit was used to isolate the mRNA for TCR sequencing. Indexed Illumina adapters were added in a second Phusion PCR of around 27 cycles, and the PCR products were purified with AMPure XP beads. On the authors' methods: Using custom Perl scripts, TCR sequences that encoded the same protein were pooled, out-of-frame sequences were dropped, and the abundance of each clonotype was calculated. TCR sequences supported by only a single read were excluded from analysis. Shannon entropy, Gini index, clonality, richness, and the frequency of TCRs shared between repertoires were included as repertoire metrics. In TCRdb, the public reads were trimmed at Q25 with fastp and aligned with MiXCR, with productive beta chains retained. Each CDR3 protein gets just one entry, which takes the most common genes and DNA from the rows behind it. Clone size and V and J calls follow TCRdb, not the original study. The sample table contains roughly 10,000 distinct CDR3 sequences; only one count was recorded for roughly 42% of them. Approximately 6.2% of the sample belongs to the ten largest clones.

The donors came from RACIN, which was a single-arm phase I dose-escalation trial that paired nivolumab and ipilimumab with aspirin, low-dose cyclophosphamide and low-dose radiotherapy. Patients with advanced, TIL-negative solid tumors were considered eligible. This clonotype was seen only once. What antigen it recognizes has not been identified. No base qualities exist here, and no much larger clone lies one base off it. One read alone lends weak support. The chain links TRBV7-6 with TRBJ2-3; the D gene identity is not certain. The TCR originated in a human donor with advanced metastatic prostate, ovarian, gallbladder or colorectal cancer (not recorded which). This table probably holds off-target reads from a library built for another chain. CDR3 protein: CASSQAGDTQYF. Read as DNA, the sequence is TGTGCCAGCAGCCAGGCCGGGGATACGCAGTATTTT. With the rest looked up from the reference TRBV7-6 and TRBJ2-3 genes rather than sequenced, the full variable domain is GAGVSQSPRYKVTKRGQDVALRCDPISGHVSLYWYRQALGQGPEFLTYFNYEAQQDKSGLPNDRFSAERPEGSISTLTIQRTEQRDSAMYRCASSQAGDTQYFGPGTRLTVL.